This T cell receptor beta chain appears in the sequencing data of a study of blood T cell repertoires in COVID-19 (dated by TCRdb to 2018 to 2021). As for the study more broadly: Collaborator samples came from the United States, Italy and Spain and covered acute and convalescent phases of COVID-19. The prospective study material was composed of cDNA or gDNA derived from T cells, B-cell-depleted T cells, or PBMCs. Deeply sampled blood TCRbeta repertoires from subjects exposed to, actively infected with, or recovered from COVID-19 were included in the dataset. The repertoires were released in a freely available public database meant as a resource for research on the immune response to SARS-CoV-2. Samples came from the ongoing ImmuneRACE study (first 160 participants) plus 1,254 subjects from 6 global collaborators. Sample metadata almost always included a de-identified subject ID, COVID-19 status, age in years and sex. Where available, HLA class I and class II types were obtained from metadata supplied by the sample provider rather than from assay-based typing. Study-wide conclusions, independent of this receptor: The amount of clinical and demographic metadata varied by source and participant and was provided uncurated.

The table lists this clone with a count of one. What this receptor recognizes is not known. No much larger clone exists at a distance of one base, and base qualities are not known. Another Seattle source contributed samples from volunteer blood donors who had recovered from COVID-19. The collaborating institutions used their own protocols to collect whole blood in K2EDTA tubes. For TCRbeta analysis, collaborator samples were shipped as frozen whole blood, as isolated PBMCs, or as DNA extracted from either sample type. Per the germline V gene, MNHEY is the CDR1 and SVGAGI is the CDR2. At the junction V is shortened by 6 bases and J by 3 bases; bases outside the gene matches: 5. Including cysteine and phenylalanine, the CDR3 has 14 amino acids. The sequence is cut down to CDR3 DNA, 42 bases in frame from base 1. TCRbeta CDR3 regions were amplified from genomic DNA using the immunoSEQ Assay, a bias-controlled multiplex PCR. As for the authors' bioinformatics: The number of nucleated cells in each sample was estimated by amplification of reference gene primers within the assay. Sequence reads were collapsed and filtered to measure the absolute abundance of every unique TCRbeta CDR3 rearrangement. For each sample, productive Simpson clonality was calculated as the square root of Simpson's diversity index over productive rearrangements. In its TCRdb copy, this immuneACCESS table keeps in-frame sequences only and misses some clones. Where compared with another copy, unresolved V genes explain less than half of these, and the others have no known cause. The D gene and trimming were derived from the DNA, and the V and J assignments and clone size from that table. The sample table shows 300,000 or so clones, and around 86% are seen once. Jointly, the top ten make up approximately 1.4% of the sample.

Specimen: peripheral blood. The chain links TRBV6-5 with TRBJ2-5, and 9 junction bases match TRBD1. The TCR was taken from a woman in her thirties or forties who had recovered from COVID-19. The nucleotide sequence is TGTGCCAGCAGCTCCGGGACAGGGAAAGAGACCCAGTACTTC. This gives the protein CASSSGTGKETQYF.